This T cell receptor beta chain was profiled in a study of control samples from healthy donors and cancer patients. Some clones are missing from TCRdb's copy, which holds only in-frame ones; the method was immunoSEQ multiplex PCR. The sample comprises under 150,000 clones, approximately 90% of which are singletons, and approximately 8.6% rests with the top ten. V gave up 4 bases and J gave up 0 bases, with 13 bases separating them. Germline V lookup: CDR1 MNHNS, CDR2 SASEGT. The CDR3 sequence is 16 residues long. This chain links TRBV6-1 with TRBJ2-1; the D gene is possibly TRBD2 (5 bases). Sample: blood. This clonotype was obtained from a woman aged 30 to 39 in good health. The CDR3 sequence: CASSVTRGHSYNEQFF. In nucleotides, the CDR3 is TGTGCCAGCAGTGTTACTCGGGGTCACTCCTACAATGAGCAGTTCTTC.